This TCR beta chain was sequenced during a study of monozygotic twins with inflammatory bowel disease (dated by TCRdb to the late 2010s). At the level of the whole study: In total, approximately 28 monozygotic twin pairs made up the full study: 19 Danish pairs, all IBD-discordant, plus nine German pairs, of which four were IBD-concordant and five were IBD-discordant. Disease-associated traits were sought mainly through comparisons between IBD patients and their genetically identical healthy co-twins within discordant pairs. Each individual had, on average, about 151 000 unique TCRalpha sequences and 181 000 unique TCRbeta sequences available for analysis. What the work shows at the level of the full study, not this receptor alone: Because patients were on differing immunosuppressive treatments, the repertoires may have picked up extra background noise and inter-individual variability. IBD patients had lower TCRbeta repertoire diversity, measured by the inverse Simpson index, than their healthy co-twins. IBD patients shared fewer clonotypes with other individuals than healthy twins did, most markedly in patients showing signs of disease activity. No single strong signal or clonotype linked to IBD turned up in the results, so the idea that one exists was not supported. The analysis was unable to tell apart different T cell subtypes. Repertoire similarity did not differ between concordant and discordant twins, possibly due to limited statistical power.

Receptors were amplified or captured by 5' RACE. Each TCR library was prepared from roughly 3.5 ug of total RNA. cDNA was synthesized with SMARTScribe reverse transcriptase in eight separate reactions per sample. During cDNA synthesis, template switching was used to introduce unique molecular identifiers that contained a 6-nucleotide sample barcode. Two nested PCRs of around 16 and 10 cycles amplified the TCRalpha and TCRbeta cDNA, and bead purification followed each PCR. Before amplification, the cDNA was treated with uracil DNA-glycosylase and purified using the QIAquick PCR purification kit. The second PCR added Illumina TruSeq-compatible adapters along with sample-specific barcodes. Library quality and concentration were checked on TapeStation and Qubit, and libraries were pooled at about 5 ng each. The pooled libraries were sequenced with 2 x 100 bp reads and custom sequencing primers on an Illumina HiSeq2500 single-index Rapid Run. On the authors' methods: PCR and sequencing errors were corrected by UMI-based consensus assembly using MiGEC version 1.2.6. MiXCR version 2.1.1 was used to carry out V(D)J alignment, clonotype assembly and CDR3 extraction. Normalisation of gene usage, clonotype sharing and MAIT/NKT TCR abundance was achieved by analysing the top 1000, 10 000 and 20 000 clonotypes per sample. Diversity was computed as the inverse Simpson index with the vegan R package after downsampling to 27 000 UMIs. Paired Mann-Whitney U tests on discordant twin pairs were used, with Benjamini-Hochberg multiple-testing correction. TCRdb reprocessed the raw reads; every CDR3 protein sequence is a single record, and DNA is not supplied. Clone size and V and J calls follow TCRdb, not the original study. The data table for this sample lists over 100,000 distinct CDR3 sequences. In total, the top ten clones hold 9.5% to 15% of the sample.

A roughly 2.7 ml peripheral blood sample was drawn into PAXgene tubes per donor and stored at -80°C. Total RNA was isolated from whole blood with the PAXgene blood miRNA kit on an automated QIAcube, without T cell sorting. Peripheral blood from monozygotic twin pairs concordant or discordant for inflammatory bowel disease was subjected to deep TCRalpha and TCRbeta repertoire profiling with unique molecular barcoding. Smoking habits were recorded for all twin pairs, and individuals were classified as current, former or never smokers. On this clonotype itself: This clone's antigen is unknown.

For CDR1 and CDR2, the germline V gene lists MDHEN and SYDVKM. The CDR3 covers 16 residues, taking in both the cysteine and the phenylalanine. Only the protein is available. The clonotype originates from a human donor with ulcerative colitis or Crohn's disease, or a healthy co-twin of an affected twin (not recorded which). The sample taken for sequencing was blood. Recombination linked TRBV28 to TRBJ1-4; TCRdb reports TRBD1, a call that lacks DNA to check it against. The CDR3 reads as follows: CASSFSDSSPNEKLFF.